A single sample gave rise to the 23 T cell receptor beta chains below, sequenced in a study of blood T cells in healthy people across ages. Next came a second PCR, run for about 7 to 12 cycles, which used a sample-barcoded 5' primer along with a J-beta primer mix. TCRdb called the 5' RACE reads again in MiXCR, with one record for every CDR3 protein. Counted here are some 890,000 distinct CDR3 sequences, just under 30% occurring once; the ten biggest clones make up more than 8.5%. This same sample was also part of a study on T cells of mothers and their children.

The material sequenced was blood. These TCRs come from a woman aged 40 to 50 in good health.

The rearrangement links TRBV28 to TRBJ1-4; 9 bases fit TRBD1. Trimming removed 5 bases from V and 2 bases from J; junction bases left unmatched: 9. This CDR3 has 17 residues. In germline, CDR1 is MDHEN, CDR2 SYDVKM. Here the CDR3 DNA reads TGTGCCAGCAGTCCTCCGGGACAGGGTAGGACTAATGAAAAACTGTTTTTT. It encodes CASSPPGQGRTNEKLFF.

This clonotype has only a few counts. It may be a read error: a sequence one base away is much more abundant. The gene calls are TRBV28 and TRBJ2-7; unclear D gene. Trimming pared 1 base from V and 6 bases from J, leaving 19 bases between. Germline V gene sequence: CDR1 MDHEN, CDR2 SYDVKM. This CDR3 has 16 residues. The CDR3 DNA is TGTGCCAGCAGTTTATTTAGGGTTTACTCACCCTGCGAGCAGTACTTC. It yields the protein CASSLFRVYSPCEQYF.

In its sample, this clonotype was seen a few times. This clone may be a read error of a much larger clone one base away. This chain uses TRBV6-5 with TRBJ2-5, with 11 bases lining up with TRBD2. Germline V gene sequence: CDR1 MNHEY, CDR2 SVGAGI. The CDR3 is made up of 12 amino acids. J was trimmed by 11 bases and V by 8 bases; bases with no gene match: 7. The CDR3 DNA follows: TGTGCCAGCGGACTAGCGGGCGATGAGCAGTACTTC. This encodes CASGLAGDEQYF.

This clonotype was seen only a few times. An end of the junction differs from the germline gene, which may be a read error. The CDR3 protein is CAGSPDGFYEQYF. The CDR3 DNA reads TGTGCCGGCAGCCCTGACGGATTCTACGAGCAGTACTTC. This chain connects TRBV7-2 to TRBJ2-7, with no clear D. The CDR3 has 13 amino acids. The V gene's germline CDR1 is SGHTA and CDR2 FQGNSA.

This clonotype was detected ten times or more. The V and J genes are TRBV7-2 and TRBJ2-5; D is possibly TRBD1 (5 bases). CDR3 length: 14 amino acids. Trimming took 1 base from V and 5 from J, leaving 11 bases between them. Germline values: CDR1 SGHTA, CDR2 FQGNSA. The CDR3 loop is CASSLGLRAETQYF. DNA for the CDR3: TGTGCCAGCAGCTTAGGACTCAGGGCGGAGACCCAGTACTTC.

Concerning this clonotype itself: A much larger clone sits a single nucleotide away, making a read error possible. This chain uses TRBV29-1 with TRBJ2-1; no definite D call. The germline V gene has CDR1 SQVTM and CDR2 ANQGSEA. The V gene lost 5 bases and the J gene lost 2 bases, with 10 bases spanning the gap. This CDR3 spans 13 amino acids. The CDR3 bases are TGCAGCGTTCCCCATCCCGCCTACAATGAGCAGTTCTTC. Translated, it gives CSVPHPAYNEQFF.

The table lists this clonotype with a few counts. The chain joins TRBV28 to TRBJ1-2; D is perhaps TRBD1 (6 bases). V was clipped by 6 bases and J by 4 bases, with 15 bases between them. Germline V gives CDR1 MDHEN, CDR2 SYDVKM. The CDR3 length is 14 residues. In nucleotides, the CDR3 is TGTGCCAGCAGCCAAAACAGGGCTAGCTATGGCTACACCTTC. It yields the protein CASSQNRASYGYTF.

This clonotype was seen only a few times. J is TRBJ1-5 and V is TRBV7-2; perhaps TRBD1 as D (5 bases). This CDR3 has 14 residues. V gave up 5 bases and J gave up 6 bases, with 14 bases separating them. Germline lookup yields CDR1 SGHTA and CDR2 FQGNSA. The CDR3 protein is CASSRSGGGQPQHF. The CDR3 nucleotides are TGTGCCAGCAGCCGAAGTGGGGGAGGTCAGCCCCAGCATTTT. Using reference TRBV7-2 and TRBJ1-5 for the parts outside the CDR3, the full variable domain is GAGVSQSPSNKVTEKGKDVELRCDPISGHTALYWYRQSLGQGLEFLIYFQGNSAPDKSGLPSDRFSAERTGGSVSTLTIQRTQQEDSAVYLCASSRSGGGQPQHFGDGTRLSIL.

At least ten counts were recorded for this clonotype. The J gene is TRBJ2-7, the V gene TRBV20-1; 7 nucleotides align to TRBD2. CDR3 length equals 13 residues. The germline gives CDR1 DFQATT, CDR2 SNEGSKA (reference sequence). The junction had 6 bases not matched to a gene; V was cut back by 0 bases and J by 7 bases. CDR3 sequence (DNA): TGCAGTGCTAGAGAGGGAGGGACCCCGGAGCAGTACTTC. It specifies CSAREGGTPEQYF.

This clonotype was counted ten times or more. This chain links TRBV12-3 or TRBV12-4 with TRBJ1-1, with D possibly TRBD1 on 5 matching bases. This CDR3 contains 11 residues. V was pared by 6 bases and J by 11 bases, with 13 bases between. In nucleotides, the CDR3 is TGTGCCAGCAGGGGACCCTACGCTGCTTTCTTT. It codes for CASRGPYAAFF.

This clonotype was observed a few times. The V gene is TRBV6-5, the J gene TRBJ2-7; D possibly corresponds to TRBD1 (5 bases). The V and J ends lost 4 bases and 1 base respectively, with 8 bases between them. The germline V gene encodes CDR1 MNHEY and CDR2 SVGAGI. The CDR3 covers 13 residues. CDR3 protein: CASSWTPSYEQYF. CDR3 DNA sequence: TGTGCCAGCAGTTGGACACCATCCTACGAGCAGTACTTC.

This clonotype was detected a few times. The CDR3 protein is CASSLAWGHTEAFF. Here the CDR3 DNA reads TGTGCCAGCAGCTTAGCGTGGGGCCACACTGAAGCTTTCTTT. The chain combines TRBV7-2 with TRBJ1-1; D may be TRBD1 (5 bases). CDR1 and CDR2 (germline): SGHTA, FQGNSA. Trimming stripped 0 bases from V and 3 bases from J, with 8 bases between. This CDR3 comprises 14 residues.

This clonotype was detected only a few times. The V gene is TRBV7-9, the J gene TRBJ2-2; D is ambiguous. The germline V gene has CDR1 SEHNR and CDR2 FQNEAQ (reference sequence). The CDR3 totals 16 residues. V dropped 5 bases and J dropped 3 bases, with 16 bases sitting between them. The CDR3 region is CASSASRQTDTGELFF. In nucleotides, the CDR3 is TGTGCCAGCAGCGCCTCGAGGCAAACTGACACCGGGGAGCTGTTTTTT.

The chain has TRBV2 and TRBJ2-3; D is unclear. This CDR3 contains 12 residues. V was shortened by 9 bases and J by 6 bases, with 13 bases between the two germline ends. Germline assignment: CDR1 SNHLY and CDR2 FYNNEI. CDR3 region: CARRSNGDTQYF. For the CDR3, the DNA is TGTGCCAGGAGAAGTAATGGGGATACGCAGTATTTT.

V is TRBV16 and J is TRBJ1-5; no clear D gene. Trimming shortened V by 5 bases and J by 0 bases, and 11 bases separated the two germline ends. The CDR3 consists of 15 residues. Germline V lookup: CDR1 KGHSY, CDR2 FQNENV. The CDR3 DNA reads as TGTGCCAGCAGCAAGGAGACGGATAGCAATCAGCCCCAGCATTTT. Translation: CASSKETDSNQPQHF.

The chain combines TRBV12-5 with TRBJ1-1; possible D gene TRBD1, 6 bases. This CDR3 comprises 16 residues. Germline values: CDR1 LGHNT, CDR2 FRNRAP. Trimming shortened V by 2 bases and J by 5 bases, and 18 bases separated the two germline ends. CDR3 nucleotide sequence: TGTGCTAGTGGTTTGACGAAGGGGGGGCGAGGAACTGAAGCTTTCTTT. Its protein product is CASGLTKGGRGTEAFF.

The V call is TRBV7-9, the J call TRBJ1-1; no firm D call. Germline V CDR1 and CDR2: SEHNR, FQNEAQ (reference sequence). V dropped 4 bases and J dropped 5 bases, with 20 bases sitting between them. The CDR3 consists of 16 residues. CDR3 protein: CASSSTSSIIVTEAFF. The CDR3 region has the DNA TGTGCCAGCAGCTCGACATCGAGCATAATTGTGACTGAAGCTTTCTTT.

There are a few counts of this clonotype. This rearrangement joins TRBV9 to TRBJ2-5; 11 positions agree with TRBD1. The CDR3 is 16 amino acids. V was pared by 3 bases and J by 5 bases, with 9 bases of the junction left unmatched. The germline CDR1 and CDR2 sequences are SGDLS and YYNGEE. The chain's CDR3 is CASSGQEGTGGETQYF. DNA of the CDR3: TGTGCCAGCAGCGGTCAAGAAGGGACAGGGGGTGAGACCCAGTACTTC.

About this clonotype: With a much larger clone just one base away, this may be a read error. The chain recombines TRBV20-1 with TRBJ2-1; 7 nucleotides line up with TRBD2. The CDR3 consists of 15 residues. The germline gives CDR1 DFQATT, CDR2 SNEGSKA (reference sequence). The CDR3 sequence is CSAREYGGSYNERFF. The CDR3 nucleotides are TGCAGTGCTAGAGAGTACGGGGGGTCCTACAATGAGCGGTTCTTC.

This clonotype has ten or more counts. The V and J genes are TRBV14 and TRBJ1-2; TRBD1 matches 10 bases. The V and J ends lost 3 bases and 4 bases, in that order; junction bases with no gene match: 2. This CDR3 has 14 amino acids. Germline loops: CDR1 SGHDN, CDR2 FVKESK. CDR3 DNA: TGTGCCAGCAGCCACCGGACAGGGGGCTATGGCTACACCTTC. Amino acid sequence: CASSHRTGGYGYTF.

A note on this clonotype: A much larger clone is a single base away; this may be a read error. The J gene is TRBJ2-1, the V gene TRBV7-2; no reliable D call. Germline CDR1 is SGHTA and CDR2 is FQGNSA. The CDR3 sequence is 11 residues long. The CDR3 is CAGSLVREQFF. CDR3 DNA sequence: TGTGCCGGCAGCTTAGTGAGGGAGCAGTTCTTC.

This clonotype was counted between two and nine times. This may come from a read error, since a much larger clone is one base off. The V call is TRBV7-3, the J call TRBJ1-6; TRBD1 matches 7 bases. This CDR3 contains 14 residues. Germline CDR1 reads SGHTA; CDR2 reads FQGTGA. Trimming at V came to 4 bases and at J to 7 bases, leaving 4 bases not matched to a gene. The DNA of the CDR3 is TGTGCCAGCAGCTGTGGGACAGAGAATTCACCCCTCCACTTT. This translates into CASSCGTENSPLHF.

This clonotype has a handful of counts. The rearrangement joins TRBV20-1 to TRBJ2-1, with D perhaps being TRBD1 or TRBD2 (5 bases each). This CDR3 is built from 13 residues. With 6 bases removed from V and 7 bases from J, the gap between germline ends came to 16 bases. Germline CDR1 is DFQATT and CDR2 is SNEGSKA (reference sequence). CDR3 protein: CSARGPSGNEQFF. In DNA form, the CDR3 reads TGCAGTGCAAGGGGACCCTCAGGTAATGAGCAGTTCTTC.